The source of this TCR beta chain is a study of T and B cells in COVID-19 patients. The overall study: Most recovered patients had mild to moderate COVID-19 treated as outpatients. The recovered cohort's median age was 34 years, versus less than 75 years in active infection.

Blood genomic DNA input for TRB amplification was roughly 250-500 ng. BIOMED2 TRB-A/B primer pools were used in multiplex TRB PCR. Each CDR3 protein is one row after TCRdb ran MiXCR on the multiplex PCR reads. The data show roughly 4,700 distinct CDR3 sequences, under 30% seen once. This CDR3 spans 14 amino acids. The germline V gene has CDR1 LGHNA and CDR2 YSLEER. This receptor was obtained from a human donor with active COVID-19. Sequencing used blood. The rearrangement uses TRBV4-3 and TRBJ2-3; the match to TRBD2 covers 9 bases. In DNA, the CDR3 is TGCGCTTGTAGCGGGAGAGGTAGCACAGATACGCAGTATTTT. Its translation: CACSGRGSTDTQYF.